The 22 T cell receptor beta chains below were found in one sample sequenced in a study of blood T cell repertoires in COVID-19 (dated by TCRdb to 2020 to 2021). The library was prepared using the immunoSEQ multiplex PCR assay. TCRdb carries this immuneACCESS record with in-frame sequences only. Its versions omit some clonotypes, under half of them owing to an unresolved V gene in the studies checked, with the rest unexplained. Here the sample has over 100,000 clones; 79% occur a single time. 3% to 4.5% of the sample goes to the ten largest clones. The sequenced sample consisted of peripheral blood. Receptors originate from a woman aged 80 or older with acute or convalescent COVID-19.

The chain combines TRBV5-1 with TRBJ1-6; TRBD1 matches 7 bases. J gave up 6 bases and V 8 bases, and 8 bases lay outside the gene matches. CDR3 length equals 14 residues. Germline V gives CDR1 SGHRS, CDR2 YFSETQ. CDR3 DNA: TGCGCCAGTTCTATAGGACAGGTTAATTCACCCCTCCACTTT. Its translation is CASSIGQVNSPLHF.

This sequence joins TRBV29-1 and TRBJ2-3; 8 bases are a match to TRBD2. V gave up 1 base and J gave up 3 bases; unmatched junction bases: 6. This CDR3 comprises 15 residues. Germline V CDR1 and CDR2: SQVTM, ANQGSEA. The DNA of the CDR3 is TGCAGCGTTGAAGGAGCGGGAGTAGGGACAGATACGCAGTATTTT. This sequence encodes CSVEGAGVGTDTQYF.

The rearrangement joins TRBV12-5 to TRBJ2-5; D is possibly TRBD2 (5 bases). Germline V gene data show CDR1 as LGHNT and CDR2 as FRNRAP. V lost 8 bases and J 2 bases, leaving 12 bases between the germline ends. The CDR3 is 13 residues long. The CDR3 spells CASRGSNQETQYF. In nucleotides, the CDR3 is TGTGCTAGTCGAGGGAGTAATCAAGAGACCCAGTACTTC.

The rearrangement uses TRBV6-2 or TRBV6-3 and TRBJ1-5; D might be TRBD1 (5 bases). This CDR3 spans 19 amino acids. The germline V gene has CDR1 MNHEY and CDR2 SVGEGT. V was pared by 6 bases and J by 0 bases, with 24 bases between. CDR3 amino acids: CASSTSTRGRGYSNQPQHF. The CDR3 DNA is TGTGCCAGCAGCACCTCAACGCGGGGACGGGGATATAGCAATCAGCCCCAGCATTTT.

This clone was seen once. The rearrangement uses TRBV19 and TRBJ1-3; TRBD1 might be the D (6 bases). The CDR3 runs 14 residues. The V end lost 9 bases, the J end lost 0 bases, and 12 bases lay between the germline ends. Germline CDR1 LNHDA, CDR2 SQIVND (reference sequence). CDR3 DNA: TGTGCCAGCTCAGGACAGAACTCTGGAAACACCATATATTTT. Translated: CASSGQNSGNTIYF.

The chain is built from TRBV30 and TRBJ1-5, with 7 bases fitting TRBD1. Germline-derived CDR1 and CDR2 are GTSNPN and SVGIG (reference sequence). This CDR3 contains 15 residues. The ends lost 3 bases at V and 5 bases at J; junction bases unmatched: 10. CDR3 sequence reads: CAWSGGQGEYQPQHF. The CDR3 DNA sequence: TGTGCCTGGAGCGGTGGGCAGGGGGAGTATCAGCCCCAGCATTTT. Using reference TRBV30 and TRBJ1-5 for the parts outside the CDR3, the full variable domain is SQTIHQWPATLVQPVGSPLSLECTVEGTSNPNLYWYRQAAGRGLQLLFYSVGIGQISSEVPQNLSASRPQDRQFILSSKKLLLSDSGFYLCAWSGGQGEYQPQHFGDGTRLSIL.

V usage is TRBV28 and J usage is TRBJ1-2; D ambiguous. This CDR3 has 14 residues. Looked up from germline, CDR1 is MDHEN and CDR2 is SYDVKM. The V and J ends lost 5 bases and 2 bases respectively, with 12 bases between them. The DNA of the CDR3 is TGTGCCAGCAGTCCGAGGAACGTAAACTATGGCTACACCTTC. It encodes CASSPRNVNYGYTF.

The chain is built from TRBV3-1 (or the pseudogene TRBV3-2) and TRBJ2-1, with TRBD1 matching over 7 bases. In germline, CDR1 is LGHDT, CDR2 YNNKEL (reference sequence). Losses at the gene ends were 1 base for V and 13 bases for J; bases not matched to a gene: 13. The CDR3 sequence is 15 residues long. The CDR3 bases are TGTGCCAGCAGCCAAGTTACCGGCGGCAGGGGGAGTCAGTTCTTC. Amino acid sequence: CASSQVTGGRGSQFF.

This clone was detected a few times. The chain has TRBV5-1 and TRBJ2-1; D remains unclear. Trimming removed 0 bases at V and 10 bases at J, with 14 bases between. The germline V gene encodes CDR1 SGHRS and CDR2 YFSETQ. The CDR3 extends over 14 amino acids. CDR3 protein: CASSLAWSDQEQFF. The CDR3 DNA follows: TGCGCCAGCAGCTTGGCCTGGTCTGATCAGGAGCAGTTCTTC. The full variable domain, completed using reference TRBV5-1 and TRBJ2-1, is KAGVTQTPRYLIKTRGQQVTLSCSPISGHRSVSWYQQTPGQGLQFLFEYFSETQRNKGNFPGRFSGRQFSNSRSEMNVSTLELGDSALYLCASSLAWSDQEQFFGPGTRLTVL.

The chain employs TRBV30 and TRBJ2-2; a possible D gene is TRBD2 (5 bases). The V gene's germline CDR1 is GTSNPN and CDR2 SVGIG (reference sequence). Trimming pared 8 bases from V and 2 bases from J, leaving 12 bases between. The CDR3 runs to 13 residues. The CDR3 region has the DNA TGTGCCGCCGCGGGCGCCAACACCGGGGAGCTGTTTTTT. Protein sequence: CAAAGANTGELFF.

V gene TRBV4-3 combines with J gene TRBJ2-1, with 10 bases lining up with TRBD1. The CDR3 sequence is 15 residues long. After removal of 2 bases from V and 5 bases from J, the junction contained 3 bases not matched to a gene. Germline values: CDR1 LGHNA, CDR2 YSLEER. CDR3 in amino acids: CASSQPDRGNNEQFF. Written as DNA, the CDR3 is TGCGCCAGCAGCCAACCGGACAGGGGGAACAATGAGCAGTTCTTC.

The chain employs TRBV9 and TRBJ2-1, with 8 nucleotides matching TRBD2. CDR3 length equals 17 residues. Germline lookup yields CDR1 SGDLS and CDR2 YYNGEE. J was trimmed by 3 bases and V by 3 bases; bases with no gene match: 11. CDR3 loop: CASSEGSGTYYYNEQFF. DNA for the CDR3: TGTGCCAGCAGCGAGGGTAGCGGGACGTACTACTACAATGAGCAGTTCTTC.

This chain uses TRBV7-8 with TRBJ1-1; 9 nucleotides match TRBD1. Germline CDR1 and CDR2: SGHVS and FQNEAQ. This CDR3 comprises 15 residues. V trimming: 5 bases; J trimming: 1 base; junction bases outside the gene matches: 5. The CDR3 DNA is TGTGCCAGCAGCCCGAGGGACAGGGCGAACACTGAAGCTTTCTTT. It specifies CASSPRDRANTEAFF. Combining the CDR3 with reference TRBV7-8 and TRBJ1-1 gives the whole variable domain GAGVSQSPRYKVAKRGQDVALRCDPISGHVSLFWYQQALGQGPEFLTYFQNEAQLDKSGLPSDRFFAERPEGSVSTLKIQRTQQEDSAVYLCASSPRDRANTEAFFGQGTRLTVV.

This chain links TRBV4-2 with TRBJ2-3; 10 bases align to TRBD2. V dropped 0 bases and J dropped 1; count of bases not matched to a gene: 7. Germline V gene sequence: CDR1 LGHNA, CDR2 YNFKEQ. The CDR3 loop spans 18 amino acids. The CDR3 sequence: CASSQEGALAGGTDTQYF. The CDR3, as DNA: TGTGCCAGCAGCCAAGAAGGTGCCCTAGCGGGGGGCACAGATACGCAGTATTTT.

This chain uses TRBV5-8 with TRBJ2-2; the D gene is possibly TRBD1 (6 bases). This CDR3 has 14 amino acids. From germline, CDR1 is SGHTS and CDR2 YDEGEE. Trimming shortened V by 5 bases and J by 2 bases, and 10 bases separated the two germline ends. This chain's CDR3 is CASRSDSNTGELFF. The DNA of the CDR3 is TGTGCCAGCAGATCGGACAGTAACACCGGGGAGCTGTTTTTT.

CDR3 sequence (DNA): TGTGCCAGCAGCTTGTGGTCCCCTGGACTAGCAGTGAACACCGGGGAGCTGTTTTTT. Protein product: CASSLWSPGLAVNTGELFF. This rearrangement joins TRBV5-8 to TRBJ2-2; 8 positions agree with TRBD2. The CDR3 has 19 amino acids. V lost 1 base and J lost 1; bases outside the gene matches: 12. The V gene's germline CDR1 is SGHTS and CDR2 YDEGEE.

This chain joins TRBV4-2 and TRBJ2-7; unclear D gene. The germline CDR1 and CDR2 sequences are LGHNA and YNFKEQ. The CDR3 consists of 15 residues. V was pared by 0 bases and J by 3 bases, with 12 bases between. CDR3 nucleotides: TGTGCCAGCAGCCAAGATAACGCAGTATACTACGAGCAGTACTTC. Residues: CASSQDNAVYYEQYF.

The chain carries TRBV3-1 (or the pseudogene TRBV3-2) and TRBJ2-1; D is undetermined. The CDR3 loop spans 13 amino acids. The ends were cut back, 2 bases at V and 5 bases at J, with 7 bases in the middle. Looked up from germline, CDR1 is LGHDT and CDR2 is YNNKEL (reference sequence). The CDR3 sequence is CASSQSLNNEQFF. For the CDR3, the DNA is TGTGCCAGCAGCCAATCCCTAAACAATGAGCAGTTCTTC.

This clone is labeled medium-sized. Other DNA sequences in the sample encode the same CDR3. This chain uses TRBV12-3 or TRBV12-4 with TRBJ1-1, with unresolved D. V was trimmed by 3 bases and J by 1 base, leaving 6 bases between them. The CDR3 has 13 residues. The chain's CDR3 is CASSFGGNTEAFF. CDR3 DNA: TGTGCCAGCAGTTTTGGAGGGAACACTGAAGCTTTCTTT.

The chain employs TRBV4-3 and TRBJ1-5, with 7 nucleotides matching TRBD1. The CDR3 covers 17 residues. CDR1 is LGHNA and CDR2 is YSLEER in the germline V gene. Unmatched junction bases numbered 7, after V lost 0 bases and J lost 2 bases. The CDR3 spells CASSQDINRGGNQPQHF. CDR3 sequence (DNA): TGCGCCAGCAGCCAAGATATTAACAGGGGAGGCAATCAGCCCCAGCATTTT.

The chain joins TRBV10-3 to TRBJ1-2; possible D gene TRBD1, 6 bases. From germline, CDR1 is ENHRY and CDR2 SYGVKD. Trimming took 3 bases from V and 1 from J, leaving 15 bases between them. The CDR3 runs to 16 residues. CDR3: CAISDRGGYINYGYTF. CDR3 in DNA: TGTGCCATCAGTGACAGGGGCGGATACATTAACTATGGCTACACCTTC.

In DNA, the CDR3 is TGTGCCAGCAGCTACCAACAGGGTTCGGGCGCTGAAGCTTTCTTT. This gives the protein CASSYQQGSGAEAFF. The V gene is TRBV6-5, the J gene TRBJ1-1, with a tentative D call TRBD1 (6 bases). The CDR3 has 15 residues. The germline V and J ends were trimmed by 6 bases and 6 bases, with 20 bases remaining between them. Germline CDR1 and CDR2: MNHEY and SVGAGI.